This T cell receptor beta chain was sequenced for a study of T cells and Merkel cell carcinoma outcomes. Whole-study results and caveats: Reportedly, T-cell repertoire with density predicts Merkel cell carcinoma outcomes.

Data came from immunoSEQ multiplex PCR; TCRdb stores just in-frame clones and leaves some out. The table records more than 6,000 clones, about 90% of them present only once. There are 15 residues in the CDR3. The J segment lost 5 bases and the V segment lost 5 bases, leaving 8 bases of the junction unmatched. Germline CDR1 is MNHNS and CDR2 is SASEGT. Note on this clone: Its antigen is not identified.

The chain links TRBV6-1 to TRBJ2-2; 7 bases align to TRBD1. The sequencing sample was made of tumor tissue from Merkel cell carcinoma. The receptor's source is a human donor with Merkel cell carcinoma. The DNA of the CDR3 is TGTGCCAGCAGTTTACAGGGGCTATGGACCGGGGAGCTGTTTTTT. This translates into CASSLQGLWTGELFF.